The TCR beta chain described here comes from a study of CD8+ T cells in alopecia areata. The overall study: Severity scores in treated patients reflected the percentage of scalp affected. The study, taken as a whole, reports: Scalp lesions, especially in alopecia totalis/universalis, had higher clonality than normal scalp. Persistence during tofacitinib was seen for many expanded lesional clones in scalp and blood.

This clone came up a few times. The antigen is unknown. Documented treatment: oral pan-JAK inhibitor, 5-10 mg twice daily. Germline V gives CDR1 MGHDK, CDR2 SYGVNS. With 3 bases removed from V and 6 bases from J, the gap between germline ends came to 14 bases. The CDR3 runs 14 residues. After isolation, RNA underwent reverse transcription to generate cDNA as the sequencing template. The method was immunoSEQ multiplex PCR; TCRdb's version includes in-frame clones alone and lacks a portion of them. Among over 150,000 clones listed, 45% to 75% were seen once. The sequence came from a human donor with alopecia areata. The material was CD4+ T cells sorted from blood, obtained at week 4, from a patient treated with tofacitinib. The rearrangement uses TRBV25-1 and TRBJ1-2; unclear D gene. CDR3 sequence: CASSDERKANGYTF. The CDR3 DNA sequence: TGTGCCAGCAGTGACGAGAGAAAGGCCAATGGCTACACCTTC.